What follows are 8 T cell receptor beta chains derived from one specimen sequenced in a study of beta chain features in type 1 diabetes. The sequenced template was cDNA made from the entire isolated RNA. Generated by immunoSEQ multiplex PCR, the TCRdb table keeps only in-frame clones and is missing some. The sample consists of a few hundred thousand clones, 27% of them appearing once. The specimen was central memory CD4+ T cells from blood. These receptor sequences come from a man between 25 and 39 years old in good health.

This clone was counted a few times. J is TRBJ1-1 and V is TRBV11-1; no clear D gene. V lost 1 base and J lost 4, with 19 bases in between. Per the germline V gene, CDR1 is SGHAT and CDR2 is FQDESV (reference sequence). The CDR3 extends over 17 amino acids. CDR3 loop: CASSLEWSTGVGTEAFF. The CDR3 DNA reads TGTGCCAGCAGCTTAGAATGGTCAACCGGGGTTGGCACTGAAGCTTTCTTT.

The CDR3 here is CASSLDYTYEQYF. CDR3 coding DNA: TGTGCCAGCAGCTTGGACTATACCTACGAGCAGTACTTC. The genes are TRBV7-2 and TRBJ2-7, with D possibly matching TRBD2 (6 bases). Germline values: CDR1 SGHTA, CDR2 FQGNSA. Between the trimmed V and J ends, which lost 3 bases and 2 bases, there was a span of 8 bases. This CDR3 comprises 13 residues. The whole variable domain, remainder taken from reference TRBV7-2 and TRBJ2-7, is GAGVSQSPSNKVTEKGKDVELRCDPISGHTALYWYRQSLGQGLEFLIYFQGNSAPDKSGLPSDRFSAERTGGSVSTLTIQRTQQEDSAVYLCASSLDYTYEQYFGPGTRLTVT.

The CDR3 sequence is CASSYTATNEKLFF. For the CDR3, the DNA is TGTGCCAGCAGCTACACAGCAACTAATGAAAAACTGTTTTTT. The rearrangement links TRBV7-9 to TRBJ1-4; D gene unclear. Germline CDR1 is SEHNR and CDR2 is FQNEAQ (reference sequence). The CDR3 spans 14 residues. The ends were cut back, 4 bases at V and 0 bases at J, with 6 bases in the middle.

This clone was picked up many times. The chain joins TRBV7-2 to TRBJ2-3, with D perhaps TRBD1 or TRBD2 (5 bases each). The CDR3 contains 15 residues. V lost 4 bases and J 5 bases, leaving 16 bases between the germline ends. In germline, CDR1 is SGHTA, CDR2 FQGNSA. CDR3 residues: CASSSLAGTQDTQYF. CDR3 nucleotide sequence: TGTGCCAGCAGCTCCTTAGCCGGGACGCAAGATACGCAGTATTTT.

This clone has a handful of counts. This sequence joins TRBV27 and TRBJ2-6; a weak D match, TRBD1 (5 bases). This CDR3 spans 14 amino acids. CDR1 and CDR2 from the germline V gene are MNHEY and SMNVEV (reference sequence). Trimming removed 7 bases at V and 0 bases at J, with 7 bases between. The CDR3 here is CASKGYSGANVLTF. DNA for the CDR3: TGTGCCAGCAAGGGGTACTCTGGGGCCAACGTCCTGACTTTC.

V gene TRBV9 combines with J gene TRBJ1-1, with a weak D call TRBD1 (6 bases). There are 14 residues in the CDR3. CDR1 is SGDLS and CDR2 is YYNGEE in the germline V gene. V gave up 2 bases and J gave up 2 bases, with 10 bases separating them. The CDR3: CASSVDSVNTEAFF. The CDR3 DNA reads TGTGCCAGCAGCGTGGACAGTGTTAACACTGAAGCTTTCTTT. The complete variable domain, with remaining parts taken from reference TRBV9 and TRBJ1-1, reads DSGVTQTPKHLITATGQRVTLRCSPRSGDLSVYWYQQSLDQGLQFLIQYYNGEERAKGNILERFSAQQFPDLHSELNLSSLELGDSALYFCASSVDSVNTEAFFGQGTRLTVV.

This clone was counted between two and nine times. This chain uses TRBV27 with TRBJ2-3; tentatively, D is TRBD2 (5 bases). Germline V CDR1 and CDR2: MNHEY, SMNVEV (reference sequence). V lost 5 bases and J 7 bases, leaving 13 bases between the germline ends. CDR3 size: 13 residues. CDR3 nucleotide sequence: TGTGCCAGCAGTCTAGCATCGCTCTATACGCAGTATTTT. Protein sequence: CASSLASLYTQYF.

The V and J genes are TRBV29-1 and TRBJ2-2, with D possibly being TRBD2 (7 bases). The germline CDR1 and CDR2 sequences are SQVTM and ANQGSEA. CDR3 length equals 14 residues. With 7 bases removed from V and 7 bases from J, the gap between germline ends came to 19 bases. The CDR3 here is CSARRGGVVGELFF. CDR3 DNA: TGCAGCGCCCGGAGGGGGGGCGTGGTCGGGGAGCTGTTTTTT.